The clone carrying this TCR beta chain was seen many times. Its antigen is currently unknown. This specimen comes from a study of T cells in Graves' hyperthyroidism and ophthalmopathy. Turning to the study itself: The initial diagnosis was the point when peripheral blood was collected, ahead of any treatment. Regarding the study as a whole: The blood repertoire included most of the expanded thyroid clonotypes above 0.001.

Amplified TCR beta CDR3 regions came from RNA transcripts. HTBI primers were the set used in a first-round RT-PCR of the TCR CDR3. TCRdb passed the multiplex PCR reads through MiXCR, listing each CDR3 protein once. The sample has about 480,000 distinct CDR3 sequences; approximately 24% are singletons. Clinical symptoms, serum thyroxine and TRAb, thyroid ultrasound and orbital computed tomography were used for the diagnoses. PBMCs stemmed from about 9.5 ml fresh peripheral blood. V was clipped by 5 bases and J by 2 bases; unmatched bases: 4. This CDR3 spans 14 amino acids. The germline gives CDR1 SEHNR, CDR2 FQNEAQ (reference sequence).

This receptor was taken from a woman aged 25 to 45 with Graves' ophthalmopathy. The sample consisted of blood. V is TRBV7-9 and J is TRBJ1-2, with 8 bases identical to TRBD1. The CDR3 protein is CASSATGVNYGYTF. In nucleotides, the CDR3 is TGTGCCAGCAGCGCGACAGGGGTAAACTATGGCTACACCTTC.